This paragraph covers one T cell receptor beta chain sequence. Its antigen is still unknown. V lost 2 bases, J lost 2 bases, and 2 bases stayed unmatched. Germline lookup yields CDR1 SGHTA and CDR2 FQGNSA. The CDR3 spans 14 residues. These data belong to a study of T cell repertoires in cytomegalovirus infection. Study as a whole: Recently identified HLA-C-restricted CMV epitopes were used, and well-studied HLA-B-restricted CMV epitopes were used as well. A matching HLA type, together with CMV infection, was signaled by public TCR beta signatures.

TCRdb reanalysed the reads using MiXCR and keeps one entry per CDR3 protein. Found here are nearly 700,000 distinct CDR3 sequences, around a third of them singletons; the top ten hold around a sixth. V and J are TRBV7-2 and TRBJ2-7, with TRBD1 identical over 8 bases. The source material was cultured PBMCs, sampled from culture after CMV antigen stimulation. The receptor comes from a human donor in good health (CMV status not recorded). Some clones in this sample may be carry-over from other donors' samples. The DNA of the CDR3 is TGTGCCAGCAGCTTACAACAGGGGGCCTACGAGCAGTACTTC. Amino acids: CASSLQQGAYEQYF.